The sequence of this T cell receptor beta chain was determined in a study of T cell changes during pregnancy in multiple sclerosis (dated by TCRdb to about 2019). In terms of the full investigation: Changes in the T cell repertoire over the course of pregnancy were examined in this study in women with multiple sclerosis.

Per the germline V gene, SGDLS is the CDR1 and YYNGEE is the CDR2. The CDR3 has 11 amino acids, counting the end cysteine and phenylalanine. The kept DNA is CDR3 alone, 33 bases in frame from the first base. The junction carries 6 bases between V and J, which are trimmed by 7 bases and 2 bases respectively. Libraries were built with the immunoSEQ multiplex PCR assay. Imported from immuneACCESS, the table was reduced by TCRdb to in-frame sequences with V and J called. These copies leave out some clones; in studies compared against another copy, an unresolved V gene accounts for under half, and the cause of the remainder is not known. This sample comprises 40,000 to 60,000 clones, around 90% of them detected only once. 0.45% to 0.5% of the sample is in the top ten clones. Remarks on this clone: The antigen it binds to is not known. The record has no base qualities; no much larger clone is one base away.

Sequences were derived from CD4+ T cells from peripheral blood mononuclear cells, sampled in the third trimester of pregnancy. This chain is built from TRBV9 and TRBJ1-2; TRBD1 could be the D gene, as 5 bases match. This sequence was found in a female donor with multiple sclerosis, enrolled in a pregnancy study. The CDR3 region reads CASDSNYGYTF. The DNA sequence is given as TGTGCCAGCGACAGCAACTATGGCTACACCTTC.